Sequencing of this T cell receptor (beta chain) was carried out in a study of T cell responses to AZD1222 COVID-19 vaccine. Repertoires were generated with immunoSEQ multiplex PCR, while TCRdb's copy carries only in-frame clones and drops some. The data hold 140,000 or so clones, with 70% to 90% observed a single time. Germline-derived CDR1 and CDR2 are ENHRY and SYGVKD. The CDR3 is made up of 13 amino acids. V dropped 7 bases and J dropped 5; count of bases not matched to a gene: 7. This clone appeared once. What it recognizes is unknown. Findings of the study overall: Increases in Spike-specific TCR breadth and depth were seen after two AZD1222 doses. Seropositive at baseline were only a handful of AZD1222 recipients. Clonal diversity was possibly underestimated, and the donors were mostly white British, with more females.

The sequenced sample was peripheral blood, obtained on day 0 of AZD1222 vaccination. The chain has TRBV10-3 and TRBJ2-5; 7 positions match TRBD1. The source of this sequence is an adult in good health. CDR3 residues: CAINQGVVETQYF. Written as DNA, the CDR3 is TGTGCCATCAACCAGGGGGTGGTGGAGACCCAGTACTTC.